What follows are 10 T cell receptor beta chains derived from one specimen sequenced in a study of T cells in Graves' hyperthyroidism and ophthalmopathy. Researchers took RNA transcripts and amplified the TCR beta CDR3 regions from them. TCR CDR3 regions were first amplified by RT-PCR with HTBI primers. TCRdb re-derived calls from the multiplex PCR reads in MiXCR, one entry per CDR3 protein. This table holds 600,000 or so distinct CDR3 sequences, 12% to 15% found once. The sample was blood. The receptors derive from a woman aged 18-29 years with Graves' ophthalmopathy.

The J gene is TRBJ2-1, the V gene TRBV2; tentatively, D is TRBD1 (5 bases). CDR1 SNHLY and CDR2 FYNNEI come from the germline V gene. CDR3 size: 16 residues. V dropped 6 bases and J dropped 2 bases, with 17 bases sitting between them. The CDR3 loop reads CASRTGLGETYNEQFF. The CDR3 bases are TGTGCCAGCAGAACCGGGCTAGGGGAAACCTACAATGAGCAGTTCTTC.

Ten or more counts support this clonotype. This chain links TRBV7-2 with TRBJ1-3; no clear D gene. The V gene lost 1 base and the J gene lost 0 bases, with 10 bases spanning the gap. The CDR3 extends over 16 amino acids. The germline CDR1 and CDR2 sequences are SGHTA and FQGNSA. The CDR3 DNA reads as TGTGCCAGCAGCTTAGTATTCCGTGACTCTGGAAACACCATATATTTT. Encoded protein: CASSLVFRDSGNTIYF.

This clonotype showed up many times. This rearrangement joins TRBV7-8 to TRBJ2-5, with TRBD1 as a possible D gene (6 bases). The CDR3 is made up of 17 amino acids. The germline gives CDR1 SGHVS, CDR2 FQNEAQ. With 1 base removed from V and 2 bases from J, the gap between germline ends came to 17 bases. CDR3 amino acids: CASSLVAQGALQETQYF. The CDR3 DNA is TGTGCCAGCAGCTTAGTCGCACAGGGTGCCCTTCAAGAGACCCAGTACTTC. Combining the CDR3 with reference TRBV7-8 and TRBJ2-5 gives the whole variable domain GAGVSQSPRYKVAKRGQDVALRCDPISGHVSLFWYQQALGQGPEFLTYFQNEAQLDKSGLPSDRFFAERPEGSVSTLKIQRTQQEDSAVYLCASSLVAQGALQETQYFGPGTRLLVL.

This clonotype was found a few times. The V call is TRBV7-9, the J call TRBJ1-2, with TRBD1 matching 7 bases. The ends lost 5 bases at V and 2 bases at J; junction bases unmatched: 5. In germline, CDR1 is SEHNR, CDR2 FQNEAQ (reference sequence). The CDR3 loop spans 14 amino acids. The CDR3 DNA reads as TGTGCCAGCAGCCCAAGGGGGCCGAACTATGGCTACACCTTC. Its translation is CASSPRGPNYGYTF.

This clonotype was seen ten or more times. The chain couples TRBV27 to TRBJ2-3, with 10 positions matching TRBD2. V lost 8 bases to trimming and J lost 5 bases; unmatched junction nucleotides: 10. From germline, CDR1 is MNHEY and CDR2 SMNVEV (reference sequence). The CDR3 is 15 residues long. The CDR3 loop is CASCPLAGYVDTQYF. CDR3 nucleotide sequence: TGTGCCAGCTGTCCACTAGCGGGATATGTAGATACGCAGTATTTT.

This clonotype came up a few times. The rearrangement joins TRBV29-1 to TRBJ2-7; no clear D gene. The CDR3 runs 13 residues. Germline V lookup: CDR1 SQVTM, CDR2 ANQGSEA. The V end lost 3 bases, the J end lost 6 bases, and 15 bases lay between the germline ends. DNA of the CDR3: TGCAGCGTTGATTTCGTGTCGTACGGCGAGCAGTACTTC. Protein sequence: CSVDFVSYGEQYF.

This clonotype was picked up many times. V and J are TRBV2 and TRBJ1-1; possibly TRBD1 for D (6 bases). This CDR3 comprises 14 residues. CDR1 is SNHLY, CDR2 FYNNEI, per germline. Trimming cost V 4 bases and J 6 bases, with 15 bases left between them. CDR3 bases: TGTGCCAGCAGTGCGACAGGTCCGAGGTCTGAAGCTTTCTTT. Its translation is CASSATGPRSEAFF.

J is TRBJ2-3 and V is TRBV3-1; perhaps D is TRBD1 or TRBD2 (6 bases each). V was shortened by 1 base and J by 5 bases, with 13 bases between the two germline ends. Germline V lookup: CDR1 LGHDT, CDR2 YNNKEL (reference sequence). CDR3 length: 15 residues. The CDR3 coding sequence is TGTGCCAGCAGCCAAGTGAGCAGGGGAGGAGATACGCAGTATTTT. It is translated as CASSQVSRGGDTQYF.

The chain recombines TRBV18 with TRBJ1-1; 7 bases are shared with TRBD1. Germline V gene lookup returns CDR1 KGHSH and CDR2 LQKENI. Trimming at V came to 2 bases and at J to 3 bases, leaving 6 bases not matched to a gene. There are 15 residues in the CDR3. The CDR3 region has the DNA TGTGCCAGCTCACCAACCGGGACAGAGGACACTGAAGCTTTCTTT. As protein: CASSPTGTEDTEAFF.

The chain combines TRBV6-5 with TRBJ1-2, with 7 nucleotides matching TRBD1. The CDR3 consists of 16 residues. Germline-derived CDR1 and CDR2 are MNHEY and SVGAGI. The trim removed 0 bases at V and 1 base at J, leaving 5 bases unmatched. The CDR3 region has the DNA TGTGCCAGCAGTTACTCGTCGGCAGGGGGTAACTATGGCTACACCTTC. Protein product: CASSYSSAGGNYGYTF.